The 11 T cell receptor beta chains below were found in one sample sequenced in a study of blood T cell repertoires in COVID-19. Measured with immunoSEQ multiplex PCR; TCRdb has only the in-frame clones, and not every one. Of 150,000 to 200,000 clones in the sample, about 83% were seen once. Source material: peripheral blood. The source of these receptors is a woman of 80 years or more with acute or convalescent COVID-19.

This clone has a handful of counts. This chain connects TRBV24-1 to TRBJ2-3; 8 nucleotides line up with TRBD1. This CDR3 comprises 17 residues. Germline CDR1 KGHDR, CDR2 SFDVKD. J gave up 3 bases and V 0 bases, and 7 bases lay outside the gene matches. CDR3 sequence reads: CATSDLAGQGFTDTQYF. CDR3 nucleotide sequence: TGTGCCACCAGTGATTTGGCCGGACAGGGATTTACAGATACGCAGTATTTT.

The V call is TRBV6-2 or TRBV6-3, the J call TRBJ2-3; no firm D call. V lost 4 bases and J 4 bases, leaving 3 bases between the germline ends. This CDR3 is 11 amino acids long. Per germline, CDR1 MNHEY and CDR2 SVGEGT. CDR3 in amino acids: CASSSADTQYF. The CDR3 DNA reads as TGTGCCAGCAGTTCTGCAGATACGCAGTATTTT.

The chain couples TRBV3-1 (or the pseudogene TRBV3-2) to TRBJ1-1, with TRBD1 matching 10 bases. Germline assignment: CDR1 LGHDT and CDR2 YNNKEL (reference sequence). This CDR3 has 16 amino acids. V was clipped by 6 bases and J by 5 bases; unmatched bases: 12. Here the CDR3 reads CASRARDRGAGTEAFF. The CDR3 DNA sequence: TGTGCCAGCAGAGCTAGGGACAGGGGAGCAGGGACTGAAGCTTTCTTT.

The rearrangement uses TRBV27 and TRBJ2-7; 10 bases agree with TRBD2. V lost 7 bases and J lost 4; bases outside the gene matches: 13. The CDR3 is 16 residues long. Germline CDR1 MNHEY, CDR2 SMNVEV (reference sequence). The CDR3 protein is CASTETPGLAMYEQYF. CDR3 DNA: TGTGCCAGCACCGAAACCCCGGGACTAGCGATGTACGAGCAGTACTTC.

This chain joins TRBV6-1 and TRBJ1-5; 9 bases line up with TRBD1. This CDR3 has 15 residues. V shed 2 bases, J shed 6 bases, and the junction held 5 bases outside the gene matches. CDR1 is MNHNS, CDR2 SASEGT, per germline. The CDR3, as DNA: TGTGCCAGCAGTGAAACAGGGGGCTTGGGTCAGCCCCAGCATTTT. Translated: CASSETGGLGQPQHF.

This chain links TRBV30 with TRBJ1-2; maybe TRBD1 (6 bases). The germline V gene has CDR1 GTSNPN and CDR2 SVGIG (reference sequence). The V gene lost 2 bases and the J gene lost 7 bases, with 17 bases spanning the gap. There are 14 residues in the CDR3. CDR3 in DNA: TGTGCCTGGAGTCCCACAGGGACCTATGGTGGCTACACCTTC. The encoded protein is CAWSPTGTYGGYTF.

The gene calls are TRBV6-1 and TRBJ1-2; D unclear. The germline V and J ends were trimmed by 3 bases and 5 bases, with 4 bases remaining between them. CDR1 and CDR2 from the germline V gene are MNHNS and SASEGT. The CDR3 sequence is 11 residues long. CDR3 DNA sequence: TGTGCCAGCAGTGAGTCGTATGGCTACACCTTC. Translated, it gives CASSESYGYTF.

This chain joins TRBV19 and TRBJ2-2; the match to TRBD1 covers 7 bases. The V gene end was trimmed by 3 bases and the J gene end by 4 bases; junction bases not matched to a gene: 8. CDR3 length: 16 amino acids. CDR1 is LNHDA and CDR2 is SQIVND in the germline V gene (reference sequence). The CDR3 here is CASSIPGQRSTGELFF. DNA of the CDR3: TGTGCCAGTAGTATCCCGGGACAGAGAAGCACCGGGGAGCTGTTTTTT.

The chain recombines TRBV6-5 with TRBJ2-1; 14 nucleotides agree with TRBD2. Germline values: CDR1 MNHEY, CDR2 SVGAGI. The CDR3 is made up of 16 amino acids. V trimming: 2 bases; J trimming: 8 bases; junction bases outside the gene matches: 5. CDR3 coding DNA: TGTGCCAGCAGTTACGAGACTAGCGGGGGGGCCCATGAGCAGTTCTTC. It encodes CASSYETSGGAHEQFF.

CDR3 sequence (DNA): TGTGCCAGCATCGACCGGGACTACGTCCTGACTTTC. As protein: CASIDRDYVLTF. This chain uses TRBV12-3 or TRBV12-4 with TRBJ2-6; maybe TRBD2 (6 bases). Trimming stripped 7 bases from V and 11 bases from J, with 12 bases between. This CDR3 comprises 12 residues.

This clone has just one count. This specimen includes other DNA sequences encoding the same CDR3. The chain uses TRBV2 and TRBJ2-7; D is perhaps TRBD1 (5 bases). The V end lost 5 bases, the J end lost 0 bases, and 11 bases lay between the germline ends. Germline assignment: CDR1 SNHLY and CDR2 FYNNEI. This CDR3 has 14 residues. CDR3 DNA sequence: TGTGCCAGCAGTACCCGACAGAACTCCTACGAGCAGTACTTC. The encoded protein is CASSTRQNSYEQYF.